What follows are 14 T cell receptor beta chains derived from one specimen sequenced in a study of CD8 T cells in Susac syndrome. Reverse transcription of roughly 0.45 to 1 ug RNA used random hexamers. TCRdb recomputed calls from the immunoSEQ multiplex PCR reads with MiXCR, one row per CDR3 protein. The table lists hundreds of thousands of distinct CDR3 sequences, roughly 90% of them singletons. What was sequenced was CD8+ T cells from PBMCs. The receptors stem from a human donor with multiple sclerosis.

The rearrangement joins TRBV28 to TRBJ2-2; TRBD1 might be the D (5 bases). Deletions cut 6 bases from V and 1 base from J, with 12 bases between. Germline-derived CDR1 and CDR2 are MDHEN and SYDVKM. There are 15 residues in the CDR3. The CDR3 reads CASRLVTGNTGELFF. Written as DNA, the CDR3 is TGTGCCAGCAGACTTGTTACAGGGAACACCGGGGAGCTGTTTTTT.

The chain recombines TRBV6-5 with TRBJ1-5; no reliable D call. The CDR3 has 14 residues. The germline V gene has CDR1 MNHEY and CDR2 SVGAGI. Trimming shortened V by 4 bases and J by 2 bases, and 9 bases separated the two germline ends. The CDR3 DNA reads TGTGCCAGCAGTTCCGCCCCCGGCAATCAGCCCCAGCATTTT. This translates into CASSSAPGNQPQHF.

This clonotype was found a few times. The chain combines TRBV6-2 or TRBV6-3 with TRBJ2-1; a weak D match, TRBD2 (5 bases). CDR3 length equals 15 residues. Germline CDR1 and CDR2: MNHEY and SVGEGT. Trimming took 1 base from V and 6 from J, leaving 13 bases between them. Here the CDR3 reads CASSYLAGEVNEQFF. The CDR3 region has the DNA TGTGCCAGCAGTTACTTGGCGGGCGAAGTCAATGAGCAGTTCTTC.

The chain carries TRBV30 and TRBJ2-1; 8 bases line up with TRBD2. The junction had 8 bases not matched to a gene; V was cut back by 5 bases and J by 8 bases. The CDR3 extends over 13 amino acids. From germline, CDR1 is GTSNPN and CDR2 SVGIG (reference sequence). The CDR3 coding sequence is TGTGCCTGGGACCGGGGGGGTGTTGATGAGCAGTTCTTC. Translated, it gives CAWDRGGVDEQFF.

The rearrangement uses TRBV19 and TRBJ2-1; 7 positions agree with TRBD2. The junction had 11 bases not matched to a gene; V was cut back by 5 bases and J by 7 bases. This CDR3 is 15 amino acids long. Germline lookup yields CDR1 LNHDA and CDR2 SQIVND (reference sequence). The CDR3 DNA reads as TGTGCCAGTAGTCTCGGGACTACCCCTGGGAATGAGCAGTTCTTC. This sequence encodes CASSLGTTPGNEQFF.

The chain has TRBV30 and TRBJ2-5; TRBD2 matches 11 bases. Germline CDR1 GTSNPN, CDR2 SVGIG (reference sequence). The ends lost 0 bases at V and 5 bases at J; junction bases unmatched: 11. The CDR3 consists of 17 residues. The CDR3 coding sequence is TGTGCCTGGAGTGTAATAGAAACTAGCGGGAGCCGGGAGACCCAGTACTTC. It specifies CAWSVIETSGSRETQYF. Together with reference TRBV30 and TRBJ2-5, the CDR3 gives the full variable domain: SQTIHQWPATLVQPVGSPLSLECTVEGTSNPNLYWYRQAAGRGLQLLFYSVGIGQISSEVPQNLSASRPQDRQFILSSKKLLLSDSGFYLCAWSVIETSGSRETQYFGPGTRLLVL.

This clonotype has only a few counts. The chain combines TRBV5-5 with TRBJ2-7; D remains unclear. Trimming cost V 5 bases and J 3 bases, with 9 bases left between them. The CDR3 totals 12 residues. CDR1 is SGHKS and CDR2 is YYEKEE in the germline V gene (reference sequence). In DNA form, the CDR3 reads TGTGCCAGCAGTTCGGCCGGCTACGAGCAGTACTTC. This encodes CASSSAGYEQYF.

This rearrangement joins TRBV20-1 to TRBJ2-3, with 11 bases lining up with TRBD1. Germline V gene sequence: CDR1 DFQATT, CDR2 SNEGSKA (reference sequence). This CDR3 contains 17 residues. Losses at the gene ends were 6 bases for V and 5 bases for J; bases not matched to a gene: 16. This CDR3 reads CSASWTGGAGDGDTQYF. As DNA, the CDR3 is TGCAGTGCCTCTTGGACAGGGGGCGCAGGGGACGGAGATACGCAGTATTTT.

The gene calls are TRBV24-1 and TRBJ2-5; 11 bases align to TRBD2. CDR1 and CDR2 from the germline V gene are KGHDR and SFDVKD. The CDR3 has 14 amino acids. Trimming cost V 5 bases and J 3 bases; bases outside gene matches: 1. The DNA for the CDR3 is TGTGCCACCAGTGGGGGACTAGCGGAAGAGACCCAGTACTTC. Translation: CATSGGLAEETQYF.

This clonotype was recorded only once. This chain connects TRBV5-1 to TRBJ2-2, with 7 bases matching TRBD2. CDR1 SGHRS and CDR2 YFSETQ come from the germline V gene. Trimming removed 0 bases from V and 4 bases from J; junction bases left unmatched: 6. The CDR3 spans 16 residues. The CDR3 nucleotides are TGCGCCAGCAGCTTGGACCGAGCGGGGCCCACCGGGGAGCTGTTTTTT. Its translation: CASSLDRAGPTGELFF.

This clonotype turned up a few times. V is TRBV6-5 and J is TRBJ2-1; the D gene is possibly TRBD2 (6 bases). This CDR3 is 14 amino acids long. Germline V CDR1 and CDR2: MNHEY, SVGAGI. Trimming removed 2 bases at V and 7 bases at J, with 12 bases between. Here the CDR3 reads CASSYRLEENEQFF. The CDR3, as DNA: TGTGCCAGCAGTTACAGACTAGAGGAAAATGAGCAGTTCTTC.

The gene calls are TRBV2 and TRBJ2-1; tentatively, D is TRBD1 or TRBD2 (6 bases each). This CDR3 has 16 amino acids. The V gene's germline CDR1 is SNHLY and CDR2 FYNNEI. Trimming pared 7 bases from V and 7 bases from J, leaving 23 bases between. The CDR3 spells CASNLPAGGHGNEQFF. The CDR3 nucleotides are TGTGCCAGCAACCTTCCCGCTGGGGGGCATGGGAATGAGCAGTTCTTC.

The chain joins TRBV27 to TRBJ2-3, with a weak D call TRBD2 (5 bases). The CDR3 runs 14 residues. Trimming took off 5 bases at V and 4 bases at J, with 13 bases between the two ends. From germline, CDR1 is MNHEY and CDR2 SMNVEV (reference sequence). CDR3 region: CASSVSVQADTQYF. CDR3 bases: TGTGCCAGCAGTGTTAGCGTTCAGGCAGATACGCAGTATTTT.

The rearrangement links TRBV6-6 to TRBJ1-5; D is uncertain. The CDR3 has 13 amino acids. The germline V and J ends were trimmed by 6 bases and 0 bases, with 6 bases remaining between them. Germline assignment: CDR1 MNHNY and CDR2 SVGAGI (reference sequence). The CDR3 reads CASRSLSNQPQHF. In nucleotides, the CDR3 is TGTGCCAGCAGGAGCCTTAGCAATCAGCCCCAGCATTTT.